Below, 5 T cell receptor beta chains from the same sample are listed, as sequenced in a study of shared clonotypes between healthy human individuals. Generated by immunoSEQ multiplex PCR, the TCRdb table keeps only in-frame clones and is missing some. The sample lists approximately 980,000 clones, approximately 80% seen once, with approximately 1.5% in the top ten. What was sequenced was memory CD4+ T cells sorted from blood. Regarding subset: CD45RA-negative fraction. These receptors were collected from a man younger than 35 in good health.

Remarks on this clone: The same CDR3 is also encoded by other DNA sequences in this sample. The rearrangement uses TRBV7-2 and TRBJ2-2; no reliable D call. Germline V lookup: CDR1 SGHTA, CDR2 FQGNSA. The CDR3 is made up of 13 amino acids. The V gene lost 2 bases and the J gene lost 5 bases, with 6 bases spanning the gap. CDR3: CASSLPGTGELFF. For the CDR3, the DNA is TGTGCCAGCAGCTTACCCGGGACCGGGGAGCTGTTTTTT.

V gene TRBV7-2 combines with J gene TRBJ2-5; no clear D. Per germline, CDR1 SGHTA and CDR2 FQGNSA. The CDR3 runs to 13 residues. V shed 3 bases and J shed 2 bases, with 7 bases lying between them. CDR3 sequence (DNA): TGTGCCAGCAGCTTCACAAGGCAAGAGACCCAGTACTTC. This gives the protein CASSFTRQETQYF.

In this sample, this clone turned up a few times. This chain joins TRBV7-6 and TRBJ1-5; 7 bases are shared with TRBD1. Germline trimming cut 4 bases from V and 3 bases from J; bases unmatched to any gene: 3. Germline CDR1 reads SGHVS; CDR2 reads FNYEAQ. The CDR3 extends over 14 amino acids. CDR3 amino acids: CASSSGTVNQPQHF. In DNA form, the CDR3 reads TGTGCCAGCAGCTCCGGGACAGTCAATCAGCCCCAGCATTTT. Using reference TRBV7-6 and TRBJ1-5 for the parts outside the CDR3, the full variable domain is GAGVSQSPRYKVTKRGQDVALRCDPISGHVSLYWYRQALGQGPEFLTYFNYEAQQDKSGLPNDRFSAERPEGSISTLTIQRTEQRDSAMYRCASSSGTVNQPQHFGDGTRLSIL.

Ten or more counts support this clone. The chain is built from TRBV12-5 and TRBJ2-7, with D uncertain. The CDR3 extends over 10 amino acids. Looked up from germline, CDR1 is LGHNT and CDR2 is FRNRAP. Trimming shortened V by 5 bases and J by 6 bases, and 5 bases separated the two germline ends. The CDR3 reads CASGMPEQYF. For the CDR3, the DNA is TGTGCTAGTGGTATGCCCGAGCAGTACTTC. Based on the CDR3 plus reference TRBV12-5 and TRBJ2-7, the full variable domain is DARVTQTPRHKVTEMGQEVTMRCQPILGHNTVFWYRQTMMQGLELLAYFRNRAPLDDSGMPKDRFSAEMPDATLATLKIQPSEPRDSAVYFCASGMPEQYFGPGTRLTVT.

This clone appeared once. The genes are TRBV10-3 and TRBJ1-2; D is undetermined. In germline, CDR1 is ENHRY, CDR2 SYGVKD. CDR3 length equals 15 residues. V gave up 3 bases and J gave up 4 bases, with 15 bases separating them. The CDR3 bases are TGTGCCATCAGTGACTTGGCAGTTGGTATCTATGGCTACACCTTC. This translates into CAISDLAVGIYGYTF.